This T cell receptor (beta chain) was sequenced during a study of CD8 T cells in Susac syndrome. This clonotype has only one observation. Sequencing targeted TCR beta in T cells from blood (CD8+ and CD4+). In contrast to the negatively isolated CD8+ and CD4+ T cells, TEMRA cells were FACS-enriched. Trimming left V 3 bases short and J 5 bases short, with 10 bases between. CDR3 size: 13 residues. Germline loops: CDR1 LGHNA, CDR2 YSLEER. RNA amounts of about 0.5 to 1 ug underwent reverse transcription with random hexamers. It was immunoSEQ multiplex PCR that amplified TCR beta CDR3 across 54 Vbeta and 13 Jbeta. A single record per CDR3 protein comes from TCRdb applying MiXCR to the immunoSEQ multiplex PCR reads. The sample includes 200,000 to 250,000 distinct CDR3 sequences, about 90% of them seen just once.

V usage is TRBV4-3 and J usage is TRBJ1-1; D is possibly TRBD1 (5 bases). The receptor was derived from a human donor with multiple sclerosis. Sequencing was performed on CD8+ T cells from PBMCs. CDR3 protein: CASSQEGWTEAFF. In DNA, the CDR3 is TGCGCCAGCAGCCAGGAGGGGTGGACTGAAGCTTTCTTT.